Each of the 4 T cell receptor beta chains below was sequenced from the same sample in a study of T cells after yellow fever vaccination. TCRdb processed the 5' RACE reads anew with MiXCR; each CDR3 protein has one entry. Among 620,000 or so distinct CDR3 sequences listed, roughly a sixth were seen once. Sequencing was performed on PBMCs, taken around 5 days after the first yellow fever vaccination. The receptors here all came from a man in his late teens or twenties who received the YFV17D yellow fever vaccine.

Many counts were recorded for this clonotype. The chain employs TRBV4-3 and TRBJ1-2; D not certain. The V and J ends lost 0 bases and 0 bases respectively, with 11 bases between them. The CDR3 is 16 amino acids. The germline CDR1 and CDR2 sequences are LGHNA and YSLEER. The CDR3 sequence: CASSQDETRSNYGYTF. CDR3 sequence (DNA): TGCGCCAGCAGCCAAGATGAAACAAGATCTAACTATGGCTACACCTTC.

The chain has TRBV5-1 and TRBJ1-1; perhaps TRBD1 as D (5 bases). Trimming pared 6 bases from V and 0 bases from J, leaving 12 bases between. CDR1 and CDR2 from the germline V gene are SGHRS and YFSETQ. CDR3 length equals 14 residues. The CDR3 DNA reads TGCGCCAGCAAGATACGACAGATGAACACTGAAGCTTTCTTT. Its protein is CASKIRQMNTEAFF.

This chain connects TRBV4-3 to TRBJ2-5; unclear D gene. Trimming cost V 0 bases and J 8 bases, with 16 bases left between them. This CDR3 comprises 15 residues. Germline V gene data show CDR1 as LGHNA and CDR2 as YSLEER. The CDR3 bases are TGCGCCAGCAGCCAAGAAAGGACCGGCAGCCTAACCCAGTACTTC. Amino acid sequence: CASSQERTGSLTQYF.

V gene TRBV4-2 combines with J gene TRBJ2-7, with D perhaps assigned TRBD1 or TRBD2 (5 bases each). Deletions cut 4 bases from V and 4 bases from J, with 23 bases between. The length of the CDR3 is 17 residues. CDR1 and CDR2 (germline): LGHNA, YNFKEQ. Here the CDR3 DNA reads TGTGCCAGCAGCCTCCAGTCCGGGACGCCCTCGGGGTACGAGCAGTACTTC. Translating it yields CASSLQSGTPSGYEQYF.